The 6 T cell receptor beta chains presented below share a single source sample, sequenced in a study of beta chain features in type 1 diabetes. Whole-study results and caveats: Type 1 diabetes patients had TCRB CDR3s that were shorter (moderately but significantly so) in all four CD4+ subsets.

Their recognized antigens are unknown. Sequenced material consisted of expressed TCRB transcripts (all of the isolated RNA was reverse transcribed). TCRdb's table, derived via immunoSEQ multiplex PCR, lists solely in-frame clones and lacks some. This table has around 250,000 clones, roughly 14% appearing once. The sample was naive CD4+ T cells from blood. The source of these receptors is a young man with type 1 diabetes.

The gene calls are TRBV28 and TRBJ2-7, with TRBD1 as a possible D gene (6 bases). The germline V and J ends were trimmed by 5 bases and 5 bases, with 16 bases remaining between them. This CDR3 has 14 amino acids. Germline lookup yields CDR1 MDHEN and CDR2 SYDVKM. The CDR3 loop is CASSTGTALDEQYF. The CDR3 DNA is TGTGCCAGCAGTACAGGGACCGCCCTGGACGAGCAGTACTTC.

This clone showed up just a few times. The chain employs TRBV27 and TRBJ2-3; D is undetermined. V lost 10 bases, J lost 6 bases, and 20 bases lay in between. Germline CDR1 MNHEY, CDR2 SMNVEV (reference sequence). This CDR3 has 14 amino acids. CDR3 nucleotide sequence: TGTGCCACCCAGTTTGGGCTATTTGCGGATACGCAGTATTTT. This encodes CATQFGLFADTQYF.

This clone was detected a few times. The genes are TRBV30 and TRBJ2-1, with 7 positions matching TRBD2. With 3 bases clipped from V and 0 bases from J, the junction kept 8 bases outside the gene matches. Germline V gene data show CDR1 as GTSNPN and CDR2 as SVGIG (reference sequence). This CDR3 spans 16 amino acids. The CDR3 sequence is CAWSDVPGGSYNEQFF. In DNA, the CDR3 is TGTGCCTGGAGCGACGTCCCGGGAGGCTCCTACAATGAGCAGTTCTTC.

The chain combines TRBV10-1 with TRBJ2-7; D may be TRBD2 (5 bases). V was shortened by 3 bases and J by 1 base, with 10 bases between the two germline ends. The length of the CDR3 is 14 residues. Per the germline V gene, CDR1 is WNHNN and CDR2 is SYGVQD (reference sequence). This CDR3 is CASSELRDSYEQYF. The CDR3 bases are TGCGCCAGCAGTGAACTCCGGGATTCCTACGAGCAGTACTTC.

In this sample, this clone turned up a few times. The chain uses TRBV30 and TRBJ1-2; D may be TRBD1 (5 bases). Trimming removed 1 base at V and 3 bases at J, with 12 bases between. This CDR3 has 14 residues. CDR1 is GTSNPN and CDR2 is SVGIG in the germline V gene (reference sequence). CDR3: CAWSGRQTHYGYTF. As DNA, the CDR3 is TGTGCCTGGAGTGGTCGACAGACTCACTATGGCTACACCTTC.

This clone was counted only a few times. The chain links TRBV25-1 to TRBJ2-3; D is ambiguous. V was trimmed by 5 bases and J by 0 bases, leaving 3 bases between them. CDR1 is MGHDK and CDR2 is SYGVNS in the germline V gene. This CDR3 is built from 12 residues. In DNA form, the CDR3 reads TGTGCCAGCAGTTATAGCACAGATACGCAGTATTTT. It is translated as CASSYSTDTQYF.